This T cell receptor beta chain was obtained from a study of cytomegalovirus exposure and HLA in healthy donors. Overall study findings and caveats: It was reportedly the case that the classifier diagnosed cytomegalovirus status with high specificity and sensitivity. TCR association rates varied by HLA locus in a later analysis, with DRB1 highest and HLA-C lowest.

With regard to this clone: The antigen is undetermined.

Primers: 60 Vbeta forward and 13 Jbeta reverse. The repertoire was sequenced with immunoSEQ multiplex PCR; TCRdb's copy has only in-frame clones and lacks some. Found here are approximately 130,000 clones, around 73% of them singletons; the top ten hold approximately 1.2%. Looked up from germline, CDR1 is SGHVS and CDR2 is FQNEAQ. Trimming cost V 5 bases and J 0 bases; bases outside gene matches: 13. CDR3 length equals 17 residues. The J gene is TRBJ2-7, the V gene TRBV7-8; 7 bases line up with TRBD2. Sequencing used PBMCs. The clonotype was recovered from a man aged 45-65 years in good health and CMV-seronegative. CDR3 sequence reads: CASSLNGGLRVSYEQYF. For the CDR3, the DNA is TGTGCCAGCAGCCTAAACGGGGGGTTAAGGGTCTCCTACGAGCAGTACTTC.